This T cell receptor beta chain was obtained from a study of STAT5B mutations in CD4+ large granular lymphocyte leukemia. Study in general: Among healthy controls, a particular HLA allele went with more CDR3 'QG' motifs. Notes on the study in general: TRBV06-family usage was enriched in top patient clones (8/27) versus controls (2/35).

The survey-level immunoSEQ assay was used. Clones were read by immunoSEQ multiplex PCR, and TCRdb kept only the in-frame ones, dropping some. The sample gives about 26,000 clones, over 70% of which show up once; roughly 0.98% is in the top ten. Germline V gene data show CDR1 as MGHRA and CDR2 as YSYEKL. The length of the CDR3 is 17 residues. With 1 base clipped from V and 8 bases from J, the junction kept 14 bases outside the gene matches. Comment on this clone: Its target is not known.

Sequencing input: CD4+ T cells from blood buffy coats. The clonotype was recovered from a human donor in good health. The gene calls are TRBV4-1 and TRBJ1-2; TRBD1 matches 9 bases. DNA for the CDR3: TGCGCCAGCAGCCAAGCCCCCGGGACAGGGACCGGCGCAGGCTACACCTTC. Translation gives CASSQAPGTGTGAGYTF.